Sequencing of this T cell receptor (beta chain) was carried out in a study of CD8 T cells in ankylosing spondylitis. Study results and limitations: Ankylosing spondylitis blood seemed to carry a telltale TCR beta motif made of several highly homologous variants.

Germline loops: CDR1 DFQATT, CDR2 SNEGSKA (reference sequence). The CDR3 has 16 amino acids. The ends were cut back, 4 bases at V and 5 bases at J, with 21 bases in the middle. For this clonotype: Its specificity is unknown.

The TCR beta libraries were generated through quantitative 5'-RACE incorporating molecular barcodes. TCRdb processed the 5' RACE reads anew with MiXCR; each CDR3 protein has one entry. The sample shows 670,000 or so distinct CDR3 sequences, roughly 19% of them seen only once. The sequence derives from a male donor with ankylosing spondylitis. Source material: blood, either unsorted or a sorted T cell fraction (not recorded which). This chain uses TRBV20-1 with TRBJ2-1; perhaps D is TRBD1 or TRBD2 (5 bases each). The DNA for the CDR3 is TGCAGTGCTATGTCGACTTCGACCCTGGGGGACAATGAGCAGTTCTTC. As protein: CSAMSTSTLGDNEQFF.